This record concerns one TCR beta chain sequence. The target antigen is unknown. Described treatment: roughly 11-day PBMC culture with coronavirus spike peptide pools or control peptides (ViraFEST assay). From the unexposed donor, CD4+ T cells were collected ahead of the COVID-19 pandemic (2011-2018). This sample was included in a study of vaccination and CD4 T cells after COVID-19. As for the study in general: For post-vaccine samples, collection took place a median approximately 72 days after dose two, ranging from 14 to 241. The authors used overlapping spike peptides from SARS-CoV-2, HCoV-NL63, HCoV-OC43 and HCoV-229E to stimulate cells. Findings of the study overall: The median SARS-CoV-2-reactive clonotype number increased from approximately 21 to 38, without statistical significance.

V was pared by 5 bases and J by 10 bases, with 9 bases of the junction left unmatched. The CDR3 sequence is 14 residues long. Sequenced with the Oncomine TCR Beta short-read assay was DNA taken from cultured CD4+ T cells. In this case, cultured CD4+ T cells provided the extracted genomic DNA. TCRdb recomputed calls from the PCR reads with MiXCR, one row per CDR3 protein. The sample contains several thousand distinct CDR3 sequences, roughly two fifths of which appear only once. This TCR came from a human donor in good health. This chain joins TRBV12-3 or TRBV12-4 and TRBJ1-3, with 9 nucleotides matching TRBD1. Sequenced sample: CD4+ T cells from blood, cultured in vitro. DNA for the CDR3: TGTGCCAGCAGTCGTACCGGGACAGGGTATACCATATATTTT. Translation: CASSRTGTGYTIYF.